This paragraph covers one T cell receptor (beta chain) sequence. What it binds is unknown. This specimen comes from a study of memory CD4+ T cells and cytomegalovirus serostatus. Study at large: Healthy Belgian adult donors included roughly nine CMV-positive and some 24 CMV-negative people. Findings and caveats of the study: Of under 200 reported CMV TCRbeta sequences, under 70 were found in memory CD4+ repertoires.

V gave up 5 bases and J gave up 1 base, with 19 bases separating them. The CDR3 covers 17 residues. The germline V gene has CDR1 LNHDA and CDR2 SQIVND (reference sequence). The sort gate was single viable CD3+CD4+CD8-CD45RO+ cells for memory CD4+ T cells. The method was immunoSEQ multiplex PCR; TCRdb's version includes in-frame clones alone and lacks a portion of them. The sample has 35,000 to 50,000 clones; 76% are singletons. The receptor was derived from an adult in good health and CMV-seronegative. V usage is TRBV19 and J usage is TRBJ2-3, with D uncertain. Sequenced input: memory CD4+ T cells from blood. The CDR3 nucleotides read TGTGCCAGTAGTCTCTTCCGCTTGACCGTTCGCACAGATACGCAGTATTTT. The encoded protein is CASSLFRLTVRTDTQYF.